The clone carrying this T cell receptor beta chain was seen ten or more times. V lost 1 base, J lost 3 bases, and 13 bases lay in between. The length of the CDR3 is 14 residues. Germline V gene data show CDR1 as DFQATT and CDR2 as SNEGSKA (reference sequence). The 5'RACE template-switching step produced TCR cDNA and added a universal primer site and UMIs. TCRdb reprocessed the 5' RACE reads via MiXCR and lists one record per CDR3 protein. The repertoire holds hundreds of thousands of distinct CDR3 sequences, with roughly an eighth as singletons. The entry originates in a study of T cells after yellow fever vaccination.

The receptor was derived from a man under 40 who received the YFV17D yellow fever vaccine. Sequencing was performed on PBMCs, taken on the day of the yellow fever booster vaccination. V is TRBV20-1 and J is TRBJ2-7; D tentatively fits TRBD1 or TRBD2 (5 bases each). DNA of the CDR3: TGCAGTGCTAGAGCCGGGACGGATGTCTACGAGCAGTACTTC. Amino acids: CSARAGTDVYEQYF.